The following is a TCR beta chain sequence with its context. This clonotype was counted a few times. What antigen it recognizes has not been identified. No quality values exist for individual bases; no much larger clone is one base distant. Sequencing was carried out with an Illumina NovaSeq 6000. TCRalpha and TCRbeta cDNA libraries were built by 5'RACE with constant-segment primers, adding sample barcodes and unique molecular identifiers. Trizol reagent was used to extract RNA from every sample. The libraries were amplified in two PCR steps, and the second step added a second sample barcode and Illumina TruSeq adapters. Sequencing of the libraries was done on an Illumina NovaSeq, producing 2 x 150 bp paired-end reads. Per the source publication's procedure: Demultiplexing of reads and collapsing into UMI-guided consensus sequences were performed with migec v1.2.7. Using mixcr v2.1.11, the UMI consensuses were aligned to TRA and TRB V and J templates and assembled into clonotypes. Clonotypes were classified as expanded or contracted when called significant by both edgeR and NoisET, with noise models trained on biological replicates. For edgeR calls, the cutoffs were a false discovery rate-adjusted p below 0.01 and a log2 fold-change threshold of 1. As an exploratory analysis of dynamics, PCA with hierarchical clustering was applied to max-normalized trajectories of the 1000 most abundant clonotypes. Separately sequenced CD4+ and CD8+ repertoires were used to assign the CD4 or CD8 phenotype of responding clones. TCRdb reanalyzed the raw reads on its own, using fastp at Q25 for trimming and MiXCR for clone calling, and kept in-frame beta chains. For every CDR3 protein sequence, its rows merge into one entry that carries the most common genes and DNA. TCRdb, not the authors, supplied the V and J calls. The table for this sample lists about 470,000 distinct CDR3 sequences; roughly 18% of them were counted only once. Jointly, the top ten make up roughly 12% of the sample.

The germline V gene gives CDR1 as LGHNA and CDR2 as YNFKEQ. The CDR3 sequence holds 14 residues, the cysteine and phenylalanine included. Solely the CDR3 DNA is kept, with 42 bases framed from the first base. Trimming costs V 2 bases and J 4 bases, and their ends lie 11 bases apart. This specimen comes from a study of T-cell memory formation after mild COVID-19 (TCRdb year 2021). Regarding the research as a whole: Most TCR sequence clusters were specific to one of the two donors. In a couple of donors, T-cell clones that expanded and contracted after mild COVID-19 were tracked by sequencing TCRalpha and TCRbeta repertoires over time. Two young, previously healthy adult volunteers, one female and one male, were included in the cohort. Broad study findings and their caveats: Contracting CD4+ clones appeared mostly in the CM and EM memory subsets, whereas CD8+ clones were enriched in EMRA. From day 15 to 85, contracting clones showed balanced CD4/CD8 phenotypes, whereas a second wave of clones that expanded from day 15 to 37 leaned towards CD4+. The study included only a couple of mild cases, and larger cohorts that include severe cases with pre-infection samples were judged to be necessary. Some responding clones were found in pre-infection memory, which suggests that pre-existing cross-reactive memory T cells took part in the SARS-CoV-2 response. The second-wave clones that peaked on day 37 were not confirmed to be SARS-CoV-2 specific.

Ficoll-Paque density gradient centrifugation was the method used to isolate PBMCs. The sequence was collected from an adult woman who had mild COVID-19 (a few samples of this study predate the infection). The sample titles of this study are shuffled in the database, so cell type and time point are left out; the donor was told from shared clones. The sample taken for sequencing was PBMCs or a T cell subset sorted from them (not recorded which). The chain joins TRBV4-2 to TRBJ2-5; matching of 5 bases hints at TRBD1 as the D gene. The nucleotide sequence is given as TGTGCCAGCAGCCAACCAGGGTGGGGAGAGACCCAGTACTTC. Its protein is CASSQPGWGETQYF.